A selection of T cell receptor beta chains follows, all from one sample in a study of cytomegalovirus exposure and HLA in healthy donors. Here immunoSEQ multiplex PCR was the method, and the copy in TCRdb shows in-frame clones only, minus some. The data contain roughly 180,000 clones, just under 80% of them singletons. The source material was PBMCs. The receptors originated from a woman in her fifties or sixties in good health and CMV-seropositive. Each CDR3 is given with its conserved first and last residue. The D gene is left open where the match is weak. Clone size is not always given. Where it is, it says once, few, many or a class for expanded clones.

TRBV2	NA	TRBJ2-5	TRBD2	TGTGCCAGCATTGGCGGGGGGGCCGTCGAGACCCAGTACTTC	CASIGGGAVETQYF
TRBV7-2	NA	TRBJ2-3	NA	TGTGCCAGCAGCTTTTCGGATACGCAGTATTTT	CASSFSDTQYF
TRBV6-5	few	TRBJ2-2	NA	TGTGCCAGCAGTCCGATCAGGGGACCCGGGGAGCTGTTTTTT	CASSPIRGPGELFF
TRBV6-5	NA	TRBJ2-7	NA	TGTGCCAGCGCCCCCGGACGGGGATCCTCCTACGAGCAGTACTTC	CASAPGRGSSYEQYF
TRBV5-1	NA	TRBJ2-7	TRBD2	TGCGCCAGCAGCTTGGATCTAGCGGGCGCCTACGAGCAGTACTTC	CASSLDLAGAYEQYF
TRBV18	NA	TRBJ2-5	NA	TGTGCCAGCTCACCAGGGGAGACAGAGACCCAGTACTTC	CASSPGETETQYF
TRBV21-1	NA	TRBJ1-2	NA	TGTGCCAGCAGTGACAGGGCGAACTATGGCTACACCTTC	CASSDRANYGYTF
TRBV4-1	NA	TRBJ2-7	TRBD1	TGCGCCAGCAGCCAAGCCCGGGACAGCTCCTACGAGCAGTACTTC	CASSQARDSSYEQYF
TRBV5-1	NA	TRBJ2-7	NA	TGCGCCAGCACCTTGACAGATCCCTACGAGCAGTACTTC	CASTLTDPYEQYF
TRBV5-1	few	TRBJ1-6	NA	TGCGCCAGCAGAACGGAGGGGTTTAATTCACCCCTCCACTTT	CASRTEGFNSPLHF
TRBV4-2	NA	TRBJ2-4	NA	TGTGCCAGCAGCCAAGAGTTCGGTTCCAAAAACATTCAGTACTTC	CASSQEFGSKNIQYF
TRBV10-3	NA	TRBJ1-2	NA	TGTGCCATCAGGGGTGGCGGGTATGGCTACACCTTC	CAIRGGGYGYTF
TRBV19	NA	TRBJ1-1	NA	TGTGCCAGTAGTATAATCAGGACAGCGACCTTGAACACTGAAGCTTTCTTT	CASSIIRTATLNTEAFF
TRBV2	few	TRBJ1-5	TRBD1	TGTGCCAGCAATAGCCCGCCATGGGGACAGGGGGCAAATCAGCCCCAGCATTTT	CASNSPPWGQGANQPQHF
TRBV6-1	NA	TRBJ2-7	TRBD1	TGTGCCAGCAGTGACGGGACAGGGTATCGGGAGCAGTACTTC	CASSDGTGYREQYF
TRBV29-1	NA	TRBJ1-1	TRBD1	TGCAGCGTTGAAAGGTGGATACGGACAGGGTCCCTGAACACTGAAGCTTTCTTT	CSVERWIRTGSLNTEAFF
TRBV2	NA	TRBJ2-1	NA	TGTGCCAGCAGTGAATCCCAGGACAATGAGCAGTTCTTC	CASSESQDNEQFF
TRBV29-1	NA	TRBJ2-3	TRBD1	TGCAGCGTTCTCGACAGGGCTAGCACAGATACGCAGTATTTT	CSVLDRASTDTQYF
TRBV2	NA	TRBJ1-3	TRBD1	TGTGCCAGCAGTGAGGACAGGGCTTTCTCTGGAAACACCATATATTTT	CASSEDRAFSGNTIYF
TRBV12-5	NA	TRBJ2-5	NA	TGTGCTAGTGGACCGCCAGGGGGGGAGACCCAGTACTTC	CASGPPGGETQYF
TRBV7-6	few	TRBJ2-2	NA	TGTGCCAGCAGCTTACACACCGCGAACACCGGGGAGCTGTTTTTT	CASSLHTANTGELFF
TRBV6-6	NA	TRBJ2-7	NA	TGTGCCAGCAGTTACTCCTCAGGGCCCTACGAGCAGTACTTC	CASSYSSGPYEQYF
TRBV7-9	NA	TRBJ2-4	TRBD1	TGTGCCAGCAGCGGCAGGGACAGAGTCAAAAACATTCAGTACTTC	CASSGRDRVKNIQYF
TRBV10-2	NA	TRBJ1-1	TRBD1	TGCGCCAGCAGAACGGGACAGGGGGCGAGGACTGAAGCTTTCTTT	CASRTGQGARTEAFF
TRBV14	few	TRBJ2-2	TRBD1	TGTGCCAGCAGCCCCGGGACAGGGCGAACCGGGGAGCTGTTTTTT	CASSPGTGRTGELFF
TRBV27	NA	TRBJ1-1	NA	TGTGCCAGCGGGGCCAGGGGTGGCACTGAAGCTTTCTTT	CASGARGGTEAFF
TRBV5-5	NA	TRBJ2-5	NA	TGTGCCAGCAGCTTGCCAAAAGAGACCCAGTACTTC	CASSLPKETQYF
TRBV4-1	NA	TRBJ1-1	TRBD1	TGCGCCAGCAGCCAAGAACTGGACAGGGGGAACACTGAAGCTTTCTTT	CASSQELDRGNTEAFF
TRBV4-2	many	TRBJ2-3	TRBD2	TGTGCCAGCAGCGCGGGCTCTAGCGGGGGGGGACACACAGATACGCAGTATTTT	CASSAGSSGGGHTDTQYF
TRBV5-1	NA	TRBJ2-7	NA	TGCGCCAGCAGCTCGACAGGAAACTACGAGCAGTACTTC	CASSSTGNYEQYF
TRBV9	NA	TRBJ1-4	NA	TGTGCCAGCAGCGCTAGCGGGAGGGGACGGGAGCTGTTAGGCGAAAAACTGTTTTTT	CASSASGRGRELLGEKLFF
TRBV7-8	NA	TRBJ2-7	TRBD1	TGTGCCAGCAGCCGACGACAGGGGATCCCCCACGAGCAGTACTTC	CASSRRQGIPHEQYF
TRBV4-1	NA	TRBJ2-3	TRBD2	TGCGCCAGCAGCCAAAATGTTCGACTAGCGCCCACAGATACGCAGTATTTT	CASSQNVRLAPTDTQYF
TRBV30	NA	TRBJ1-5	NA	TGTGCCTGGAGTGGACAAGACAATCAGCCCCAGCATTTT	CAWSGQDNQPQHF
TRBV6-6	NA	TRBJ2-1	TRBD2	TGTGCCACCTGGCGGGGGGATGGAAATGAGCAGTTCTTC	CATWRGDGNEQFF
TRBV5-1	NA	TRBJ1-1	TRBD1	TGCGCCAGCAGCTGGAGGACAGGGGGTGCCACTGAAGCTTTCTTT	CASSWRTGGATEAFF
TRBV18	NA	TRBJ1-1	TRBD1	TGTGCCAGCTCCTTCCGGGACAGGGTTAGGGACACTGAAGCTTTCTTT	CASSFRDRVRDTEAFF
TRBV6-5	NA	TRBJ2-5	TRBD2	TGTGCCAGCAGCAACGCGGGGGGCAGGGAGACCCAGTACTTC	CASSNAGGRETQYF
TRBV14	NA	TRBJ2-3	TRBD2	TGTGCCAGCAGCCCATTTAGCGGGGGGGGTGCAGATACGCAGTATTTT	CASSPFSGGGADTQYF
TRBV19	NA	TRBJ2-1	TRBD1	TGTGCCAGTAGTATAATGGGACAGGGAATTTACAATGAGCAGTTCTTC	CASSIMGQGIYNEQFF
TRBV5-6	once	TRBJ2-1	TRBD2	TGTGCCAGCACGGGACTAGCATGGGATGAGCAGTTCTTC	CASTGLAWDEQFF
TRBV5-1	NA	TRBJ2-5	NA	TGCGCCAGCAGCTCCGTGTCGTCGGAGACCCAGTACTTC	CASSSVSSETQYF